A selection of T cell receptor beta chains follows, all from one sample in a study of cytomegalovirus exposure and HLA in healthy donors. Clones were read by immunoSEQ multiplex PCR, and TCRdb kept only the in-frame ones, dropping some. Of 130,000 or so clones listed, approximately 57% are singletons. The sequenced sample consisted of PBMCs. The receptors were sampled from a male donor in good health and CMV-seronegative. Both conserved end residues are part of each CDR3.

>TRBJ2-7|TRBV7-9|12
CASSWDYYEQYF
>TRBJ2-7|TRBV6-5|15
CASSLTGFGSYEQYF
>TRBJ2-3|TRBV5-5|16
CASSLAVEVLTDTQYF
>TRBJ1-2|TRBV9|12
CASSEYRVGYTF
>TRBJ2-3|TRBV6-1|13
CASSLQRVDTQYF
>TRBJ1-2|TRBV30|18
CAWSVRPTGAFLYYGYTF
>TRBJ1-1|TRBV5-5|14
CASSSPRGNTEAFF
>TRBJ1-6|TRBV7-8|13
CASRTGQGSPLHF
>TRBJ1-1|TRBV9|15
CASSVGGGKDTEAFF
>TRBJ1-6|TRBV7-9|12
CASSSFNSPLHF
>TRBJ2-3|TRBV28|16
CASSSIAGEKPDTQYF
>TRBJ1-1|TRBV28|14
CASRQQGANTEAFF